This entry lists 21 T cell receptor beta chains sequenced from one sample in a study of T cells in Graves' hyperthyroidism and ophthalmopathy (dated by TCRdb to between 2017 and 2020). Library prep was done by multiplex PCR. Sequenced on an Illumina HiSeq 2000. The TCR beta CDR3 regions were amplified from RNA transcripts. The TCR CDR3 was subjected to a first round of RT-PCR using the HTBI primer set and the Qiagen OneStep RT-PCR kit. In TCRdb, the public reads were trimmed at Q25 with fastp and aligned with MiXCR, with productive beta chains retained. When rows share a CDR3 protein, they turn into one entry using the most common DNA and genes. The sample table holds roughly 710,000 distinct CDR3 sequences, of which roughly a third were seen once. The ten largest clonotypes hold around 30% of the sample. Input material: blood. The receptors shown here come from a woman aged 40 to 55 with Graves' hyperthyroidism.

Notes on this clonotype: It may be a read error: a sequence one base away is much more abundant. V is TRBV7-2 and J is TRBJ2-7; TRBD2 aligns across 8 bases. The trim removed 6 bases at V and 0 bases at J, leaving 10 bases unmatched. The CDR3 sequence is 16 residues long. Germline CDR1 reads SGHTA; CDR2 reads FQGNSA. CDR3 loop: CASSRGGGGPSYEQYF. DNA of the CDR3: TGTGCCAGCAGTCGGGGGGGTGGAGGCCCCTCCTACGAGCAGTACTTC.

This clonotype was seen a few times. This chain joins TRBV7-9 and TRBJ2-7; D ambiguous. Germline V gene lookup returns CDR1 SEHNR and CDR2 FQNEAQ (reference sequence). Trimming removed 4 bases at V and 1 base at J, with 14 bases between. The CDR3 totals 15 residues. The chain's CDR3 is CASSWAWENSYEQYF. CDR3 bases: TGTGCCAGCAGCTGGGCATGGGAAAATTCCTACGAGCAGTACTTC.

This clonotype was seen a few times. The V and J genes are TRBV7-9 and TRBJ2-7, with no clear D. The DNA end favors TRBJ2-1, so the J call may be wrong. Germline lookup yields CDR1 SEHNR and CDR2 FQNEAQ (reference sequence). The length of the CDR3 is 14 residues. CDR3 region: CASFPGPLNNEQFF. In DNA, the CDR3 is TGTGCCAGCTTTCCAGGACCTCTAAACAATGAGCAGTTCTTC.

This clonotype occurred a few times. This chain's CDR3 is CSAPAPSGGWELFF. The CDR3 bases are TGCAGTGCCCCTGCTCCTAGCGGGGGTTGGGAGCTGTTTTTT. The chain joins TRBV20-1 to TRBJ2-2; 10 bases map to TRBD2. The CDR3 is 14 amino acids. V gave up 6 bases and J gave up 9 bases; unmatched junction bases: 10. Per germline, CDR1 DFQATT and CDR2 SNEGSKA (reference sequence).

V gene TRBV7-9 combines with J gene TRBJ2-7, with D perhaps TRBD1 (6 bases). This CDR3 contains 14 residues. Trimming stripped 3 bases from V and 7 bases from J, with 16 bases between. Germline values: CDR1 SEHNR, CDR2 FQNEAQ (reference sequence). CDR3 in DNA: TGTGCCAGCAGCTTGGGGGCGGCGGCTGAAGAGCAGTACTTC. Residues: CASSLGAAAEEQYF. The whole variable domain, filled in from reference TRBV7-9 and TRBJ2-7, reads DTGVSQNPRHKITKRGQNVTFRCDPISEHNRLYWYRQTLGQGPEFLTYFQNEAQLEKSRLLSDRFSAERPKGSFSTLEIQRTEQGDSAMYLCASSLGAAAEEQYFGPGTRLTVT.

Concerning this clonotype: It is likely a read error, because the conserved phenylalanine at the end of the CDR3 is missing. The chain combines TRBV7-6 with TRBJ1-2; D gene unclear. This CDR3 is built from 13 residues. Germline V lookup: CDR1 SGHVS, CDR2 FNYEAQ. V was trimmed by 5 bases and J by 5 bases, leaving 12 bases between them. The CDR3 protein is CASSPGSRYGYTL. Here the CDR3 DNA reads TGTGCCAGCAGCCCCGGCAGCAGATATGGCTACACCCTC.

This clonotype was recorded many times. This chain uses TRBV7-2 with TRBJ1-2; 7 bases match TRBD1. Germline lookup yields CDR1 SGHTA and CDR2 FQGNSA. CDR3 length: 15 amino acids. Trimming took 0 bases from V and 8 from J; bases not matched to a gene: 9. The CDR3 region is CASSLADRELRGYTF. The CDR3 coding sequence is TGTGCCAGCAGCTTAGCTGACAGGGAATTAAGGGGCTACACCTTC.

In its sample, this clonotype was seen many times. This chain links TRBV7-9 with TRBJ1-1, with D unresolved. CDR1 and CDR2 from the germline V gene are SEHNR and FQNEAQ (reference sequence). The CDR3 extends over 12 amino acids. V was clipped by 4 bases and J by 6 bases, with 9 bases between them. The CDR3 DNA is TGTGCCAGCAGCTCAGTTTTGGCTGAAGCTTTCTTT. Translated, it gives CASSSVLAEAFF.

Only a few counts were recorded for this clonotype. The rearrangement joins TRBV4-2 to TRBJ1-5, with unresolved D. Germline V gene sequence: CDR1 LGHNA, CDR2 YNFKEQ. The CDR3 consists of 16 residues. Deletions cut 0 bases from V and 3 bases from J, with 12 bases between. The CDR3 sequence is CASSQDEGDFNQPQHF. CDR3 DNA sequence: TGTGCCAGCAGCCAAGATGAAGGTGACTTCAATCAGCCCCAGCATTTT.

This clonotype was observed many times. The V gene is TRBV7-2, the J gene TRBJ1-2; TRBD1 matches at 9 bases. The J segment lost 9 bases and the V segment lost 5 bases, leaving 10 bases of the junction unmatched. The CDR3 is 14 residues long. From germline, CDR1 is SGHTA and CDR2 FQGNSA. The DNA of the CDR3 is TGTGCCAGCAGCCCGGACAGGGGCCACGCGAGCTACACCTTC. Translated, it gives CASSPDRGHASYTF.

CDR3 sequence: CASSVAPGSTYEQYF. The CDR3 bases are TGTGCCAGCAGCGTAGCACCCGGGTCTACCTACGAGCAGTACTTC. The chain recombines TRBV9 with TRBJ2-7; D gene ambiguous. Deletions cut 0 bases from V and 2 bases from J, with 12 bases between. CDR3 length: 15 residues. Germline lookup yields CDR1 SGDLS and CDR2 YYNGEE.

J is TRBJ1-6 and V is TRBV6-5, with TRBD1 matching over 8 bases. J gave up 15 bases and V 4 bases, and 14 bases lay outside the gene matches. The CDR3 extends over 15 amino acids. Germline V gives CDR1 MNHEY, CDR2 SVGAGI. The CDR3 reads CASSSVLQGGFLLHF. CDR3 coding DNA: TGTGCCAGCAGTTCCGTCTTACAGGGGGGGTTTCTCCTCCACTTT.

This clonotype was seen more than once but under ten times. The chain uses TRBV7-8 and TRBJ2-2; D is perhaps TRBD1 (7 bases). Germline V gene sequence: CDR1 SGHVS, CDR2 FQNEAQ. There are 15 residues in the CDR3. Trimming shortened V by 6 bases and J by 2 bases, and 13 bases separated the two germline ends. This CDR3 is CASSTGDSNTGELFF. The CDR3, as DNA: TGTGCCAGCAGTACAGGGGACTCAAACACCGGGGAGCTGTTTTTT. The full variable domain, completed using reference TRBV7-8 and TRBJ2-2, is GAGVSQSPRYKVAKRGQDVALRCDPISGHVSLFWYQQALGQGPEFLTYFQNEAQLDKSGLPSDRFFAERPEGSVSTLKIQRTQQEDSAVYLCASSTGDSNTGELFFGEGSRLTVL.

This clonotype was seen a few times. This chain joins TRBV7-9 and TRBJ1-4; D is ambiguous. The CDR3 runs to 15 residues. The germline CDR1 and CDR2 sequences are SEHNR and FQNEAQ (reference sequence). V was trimmed by 2 bases and J by 4 bases, leaving 11 bases between them. CDR3 DNA: TGTGCCAGCAGCTTATCGGGCGGAGTTAATGAAAAACTGTTTTTT. Its protein product is CASSLSGGVNEKLFF.

The chain employs TRBV6-4 and TRBJ1-4; D is unresolved. Germline CDR1 and CDR2: MRHNA and SNTAGT. The CDR3 is 13 amino acids. The ends were cut back, 4 bases at V and 8 bases at J, with 11 bases in the middle. This chain's CDR3 is CASSAFYGEKLFF. Written as DNA, the CDR3 is TGTGCCAGCAGTGCGTTTTACGGAGAAAAACTGTTTTTT.

This clonotype was seen more than once but under ten times. CDR3 sequence: CASSFETGKYEQYF. CDR3 in DNA: TGTGCCAGCAGTTTTGAGACAGGGAAATACGAGCAGTACTTC. This chain uses TRBV12-3 or TRBV12-4 with TRBJ2-7; 7 nucleotides line up with TRBD1. V lost 3 bases to trimming and J lost 4 bases; unmatched junction nucleotides: 6. The CDR3 length is 14 residues.

The chain carries TRBV10-3 and TRBJ2-6; unclear D gene. Trimming shortened V by 3 bases and J by 11 bases, and 11 bases separated the two germline ends. Germline V gives CDR1 ENHRY, CDR2 SYGVKD. This CDR3 is 13 amino acids long. CDR3 region: CAISDSRVYVLTF. DNA for the CDR3: TGTGCCATCAGTGATAGTAGGGTCTACGTCCTGACTTTC.

As to this clonotype: Since a much larger clone is just one base distant, this may be a read error. This sequence joins TRBV10-2 and TRBJ1-1; TRBD1 matches 7 bases. The CDR3 runs 15 residues. CDR1 is WSHSY, CDR2 SAAADI, per germline. The CDR3 protein is CASSLDREGPTKAFF. CDR3 nucleotides: TGTGCCAGCAGCCTTGACAGGGAAGGGCCCACTAAAGCTTTCTTT.

This clonotype was recorded at least ten times. V usage is TRBV7-9 and J usage is TRBJ2-7, with D uncertain. CDR1 SEHNR and CDR2 FQNEAQ come from the germline V gene (reference sequence). This CDR3 is built from 12 residues. V gave up 5 bases and J gave up 2 bases, with 7 bases separating them. The CDR3 loop is CASSPPAYEQYF. DNA for the CDR3: TGTGCCAGCAGCCCCCCCGCCTACGAGCAGTACTTC.

This clonotype came up many times. This chain connects TRBV2 to TRBJ2-2, with D maybe TRBD1 (6 bases). In germline, CDR1 is SNHLY, CDR2 FYNNEI. The CDR3 is 17 residues long. V dropped 7 bases and J dropped 1 base, with 19 bases sitting between them. The CDR3 here is CASIRGGRAENTGELFF. The CDR3 DNA sequence: TGTGCCAGCATTCGAGGGGGAAGGGCTGAGAACACCGGGGAGCTGTTTTTT.

V gene TRBV10-3 combines with J gene TRBJ1-2, with no clear D. The germline gives CDR1 ENHRY, CDR2 SYGVKD. This CDR3 comprises 13 residues. V lost 4 bases to trimming and J lost 5 bases, with 11 bases between them. The CDR3 spells CAISARVPYGYTF. DNA of the CDR3: TGTGCCATCAGTGCTAGAGTCCCTTATGGCTACACCTTC.